The 10 T cell receptor beta chains given below trace back to one sample, sequenced in a study of graft-versus-host responses after intestinal transplantation. Produced via immunoSEQ multiplex PCR; TCRdb's table is partial and in-frame only. The data contain about 38,000 clones, roughly 95% of them seen just once; the ten biggest clones take up roughly 0.22%. Antigens of these TCRs are unknown. Here the sequenced sample was unstimulated CD4+ T cells sorted from spleen or lymph node cells, taken before transplant. All receptors come from a human donor who was the organ donor for an intestinal transplant.

The chain uses TRBV19 and TRBJ1-5; 7 bases are a match to TRBD1. CDR3 length: 15 residues. Unmatched junction bases numbered 9, after V lost 3 bases and J lost 7 bases. Germline V gives CDR1 LNHDA, CDR2 SQIVND (reference sequence). CDR3 sequence: CASSIPGGGGQPQHF. The DNA of the CDR3 is TGTGCCAGTAGTATTCCAGGGGGGGGAGGGCAGCCCCAGCATTTT.

This chain connects TRBV5-6 to TRBJ1-1; possible D gene TRBD1, 5 bases. With 2 bases removed from V and 6 bases from J, the gap between germline ends came to 14 bases. CDR3 length equals 14 residues. In germline, CDR1 is SGHDT, CDR2 YYEEEE. The CDR3 loop reads CASSFDSGKAEAFF. The CDR3 bases are TGTGCCAGCAGCTTCGATTCAGGGAAGGCTGAAGCTTTCTTT.

The chain carries TRBV29-1 and TRBJ1-1; D is uncertain. Looked up from germline, CDR1 is SQVTM and CDR2 is ANQGSEA. Between the trimmed V and J ends, which lost 3 bases and 1 base, there was a span of 12 bases. The CDR3 contains 14 residues. CDR3 loop: CSVERVPTNTEAFF. CDR3 in DNA: TGCAGCGTTGAGAGGGTCCCGACGAACACTGAAGCTTTCTTT.

The rearrangement links TRBV7-9 to TRBJ2-3; D gene uncertain. With 4 bases removed from V and 10 bases from J, the gap between germline ends came to 15 bases. CDR3 length: 13 residues. Germline V lookup: CDR1 SEHNR, CDR2 FQNEAQ (reference sequence). The CDR3 reads CASSYLLTEAQYF. CDR3 DNA: TGTGCCAGCAGCTACTTATTAACCGAGGCGCAGTATTTT.

This chain uses TRBV2 with TRBJ1-2; 8 bases align to TRBD1. V was pared by 5 bases and J by 7 bases, with 12 bases of the junction left unmatched. CDR3 size: 15 residues. Germline V gene data show CDR1 as SNHLY and CDR2 as FYNNEI. CDR3 loop: CASSYSARGPSGYTF. CDR3 sequence (DNA): TGTGCCAGCAGTTATTCGGCCAGGGGGCCTAGTGGCTACACCTTC.

The chain couples TRBV4-3 to TRBJ1-2; 7 nucleotides match TRBD1. Germline assignment: CDR1 LGHNA and CDR2 YSLEER. With V trimmed by 3 bases and J by 4 bases, 2 bases remained unmatched. CDR3 size: 13 residues. As DNA, the CDR3 is TGCGCCAGCAGCCACGGACAGGTCTATGGCTACACCTTC. It specifies CASSHGQVYGYTF.

The CDR3 region has the DNA TGCGCCAGCAGCCAAGATCCCAAGGGTGGTGTAAGGACTGAAGCTTTCTTT. Protein: CASSQDPKGGVRTEAFF. The chain uses TRBV4-3 and TRBJ1-1; D is unclear. Germline V CDR1 and CDR2: LGHNA, YSLEER. The CDR3 is 17 residues long. Trimming stripped 0 bases from V and 5 bases from J, with 19 bases between.

This chain uses TRBV2 with TRBJ1-2; tentatively, D is TRBD1 (5 bases). Trimming removed 5 bases at V and 1 base at J, with 17 bases between. The CDR3 is made up of 16 amino acids. Per the germline V gene, CDR1 is SNHLY and CDR2 is FYNNEI. The CDR3 DNA follows: TGTGCCAGCAGTAGGGCTACCGGGACGATTAACTATGGCTACACCTTC. This translates into CASSRATGTINYGYTF.

V gene TRBV5-4 combines with J gene TRBJ2-2, with D possibly TRBD2 on 5 matching bases. Trimming cost V 0 bases and J 4 bases, with 13 bases left between them. The CDR3 is 16 amino acids. Germline V gene sequence: CDR1 SGHNT, CDR2 YYREEE (reference sequence). In DNA, the CDR3 is TGTGCCAGCAGCTTGGTGCTAGCCCGCAGCACCGGGGAGCTGTTTTTT. This gives the protein CASSLVLARSTGELFF.

V gene TRBV7-9 combines with J gene TRBJ1-1, with 7 bases fitting TRBD1. The CDR3 has 14 amino acids. CDR1 SEHNR and CDR2 FQNEAQ come from the germline V gene (reference sequence). The ends lost 4 bases at V and 1 base at J; junction bases unmatched: 3. The CDR3 region is CASSSQGGNTEAFF. The DNA of the CDR3 is TGTGCCAGCAGCTCGCAGGGGGGGAACACTGAAGCTTTCTTT.